This T cell receptor (beta chain) was retrieved from a study of cytomegalovirus exposure and HLA in healthy donors. Study conclusions and caveats: There were a few CMV-associated chains whose specificity for CMV antigens was confirmed in vitro.

The CDR3 sequence is 16 residues long. V lost 0 bases and J lost 1, with 11 bases in between. Looked up from germline, CDR1 is SGHTS and CDR2 is YDEGEE. For this clone: The antigen is unknown.

Only in-frame clones appear in the TCRdb table, and some are missing; sequencing was by immunoSEQ multiplex PCR. The sample lists some 120,000 clones, around 94% occurring once. The rearrangement joins TRBV5-8 to TRBJ1-5; D perhaps matches TRBD1 (5 bases). The origin of this receptor is a woman younger than 35 in good health and CMV-seronegative. The sample consisted of PBMCs. The CDR3 sequence is CASSLERQGSNQPQHF. CDR3 DNA sequence: TGTGCCAGCAGCTTGGAAAGGCAGGGAAGCAATCAGCCCCAGCATTTT.